Presented here are 10 T cell receptor beta chains from one specimen sequenced in a study of blood T cells in healthy people across ages. Next came a second PCR, run for 7 to 11 cycles, which used a sample-barcoded 5' primer along with a J-beta primer mix. Each CDR3 protein is one row after TCRdb ran MiXCR on the 5' RACE reads. The sample yields roughly 800,000 distinct CDR3 sequences, around 25% seen once. These data were likewise used in another study, on T cells of mothers and their children.

Specimen: blood. These receptors all come from a boy younger than 18 in good health.

The gene calls are TRBV27 and TRBJ2-5; 9 bases fit TRBD2. The J call is doubtful: the DNA matches TRBJ2-1 better. Germline-derived CDR1 and CDR2 are MNHEY and SMNVEV (reference sequence). CDR3 size: 15 residues. CDR3 bases: TGTGCCAGCAGTTTGGGGCTAGCGGGGATCAATGAGCAGTTCTTC. Amino acids: CASSLGLAGINEQFF.

The V gene is TRBV6-2 or TRBV6-3, the J gene TRBJ2-2; D is possibly TRBD2 (6 bases). Per germline, CDR1 MNHEY and CDR2 SVGEGT. Between the trimmed V and J ends, which lost 7 bases and 5 bases, there was a span of 20 bases. The CDR3 totals 16 residues. CDR3 sequence: CASINRWGERTGELFF. CDR3 nucleotides: TGTGCCAGCATCAATAGGTGGGGGGAGAGGACCGGGGAGCTGTTTTTT.

At least ten counts were recorded for this clonotype. The chain recombines TRBV15 with TRBJ2-5; 9 positions match TRBD1. Unmatched junction bases numbered 8, after V lost 0 bases and J lost 6 bases. The CDR3 has 16 residues. The V gene's germline CDR1 is LNHNV and CDR2 YYDKDF (reference sequence). The CDR3, as DNA: TGTGCCACCAGCAGAGATCTGACAGGGGGTCGGAAGACCCAGTACTTC. This gives the protein CATSRDLTGGRKTQYF.

This sequence joins TRBV5-1 and TRBJ2-5, with 7 bases identical to TRBD2. V was clipped by 1 base and J by 2 bases; unmatched bases: 11. This CDR3 comprises 17 residues. In germline, CDR1 is SGHRS, CDR2 YFSETQ. This CDR3 reads CASSLHRLAETQETQYF. The CDR3 DNA follows: TGCGCCAGCAGCTTGCATCGGCTAGCGGAGACTCAAGAGACCCAGTACTTC. The full variable domain, completed using reference TRBV5-1 and TRBJ2-5, is KAGVTQTPRYLIKTRGQQVTLSCSPISGHRSVSWYQQTPGQGLQFLFEYFSETQRNKGNFPGRFSGRQFSNSRSEMNVSTLELGDSALYLCASSLHRLAETQETQYFGPGTRLLVL.

In this sample, this clonotype turned up a few times. The gene calls are TRBV9 and TRBJ1-2; 9 bases align to TRBD1. The CDR3 consists of 15 residues. Germline V CDR1 and CDR2: SGDLS, YYNGEE. V shed 4 bases and J 3 bases; nucleotides not matched to a gene: 7. CDR3 nucleotide sequence: TGTGCCAGCAGCCCCCGGGACAGGGTTTACTATGGCTACACCTTC. Translated, it gives CASSPRDRVYYGYTF.

CDR3 amino acids: CASRGPGTGGNQPQHF. Here the CDR3 DNA reads TGTGCCAGCAGGGGCCCCGGGACAGGGGGCAATCAGCCCCAGCATTTT. The V and J genes are TRBV28 and TRBJ1-5, with 10 positions matching TRBD1. The trim removed 6 bases at V and 2 bases at J, leaving 7 bases unmatched. Germline V lookup: CDR1 MDHEN, CDR2 SYDVKM. The CDR3 totals 16 residues.

The rearrangement links TRBV25-1 to TRBJ1-3; D remains ambiguous. V was trimmed by 0 bases and J by 4 bases, leaving 4 bases between them. Germline CDR1 MGHDK, CDR2 SYGVNS. CDR3 length: 13 amino acids. CDR3 region: CASSEYVGNTIYF. In DNA, the CDR3 is TGTGCCAGCAGTGAATACGTGGGAAACACCATATATTTT.

In this sample, this clonotype turned up a few times. The chain couples TRBV4-1 to TRBJ2-5; a possible D gene is TRBD1 (6 bases). Germline values: CDR1 MGHRA, CDR2 YSYEKL. CDR3 length equals 17 residues. V was shortened by 1 base and J by 1 base, with 16 bases between the two germline ends. The CDR3 sequence is CASSQASLPTGQETQYF. The DNA of the CDR3 is TGCGCCAGCAGCCAAGCCTCCTTGCCGACAGGCCAAGAGACCCAGTACTTC.

V usage is TRBV2 and J usage is TRBJ1-6, with no clear D. The CDR3 is 11 amino acids. Deletions cut 8 bases from V and 8 bases from J, with 7 bases between. Germline V gene data show CDR1 as SNHLY and CDR2 as FYNNEI. Here the CDR3 DNA reads TGTGCCAGCCTTCGAGATTCACCCCTCCACTTT. This translates into CASLRDSPLHF.

This sequence joins TRBV29-1 and TRBJ1-1; D not certain. Trimming removed 3 bases from V and 3 bases from J, with 8 bases in between. This CDR3 comprises 12 residues. Germline V gene sequence: CDR1 SQVTM, CDR2 ANQGSEA. In nucleotides, the CDR3 is TGCAGCGTTGATGGACCGGACACTGAAGCTTTCTTT. This sequence encodes CSVDGPDTEAFF.